This T cell receptor beta chain was identified during a study of cytomegalovirus exposure and HLA in healthy donors. The PCR used 60 Vbeta and 13 Jbeta primers. As processed by the authors: It was a later analysis that counted tens of millions of unique TCR beta chains, of which roughly 11 million were shared. This table comes from immunoSEQ multiplex PCR, and its TCRdb copy is limited to in-frame clones, with some not included. Clone size and the V and J calls come from that table; the DNA yielded D and trimming. Of about 83,000 clones listed, around 81% were seen once; the top ten hold under 2%. Trimming removed 3 bases at V and 6 bases at J, with 9 bases between. The V gene's germline CDR1 is MDHEN and CDR2 SYDVKM. This CDR3 region has 13 residues. Regarding this clone: The sample holds other DNA sequences that translate to the same CDR3.

Sample: PBMCs. The chain couples TRBV28 to TRBJ1-5; D is possibly TRBD1 (6 bases). This clonotype was obtained from a woman aged 25 to 39 in good health and CMV-seronegative. DNA of the CDR3: TGTGCCAGCAGTTTCAGGGGTGGTCAGCCCCAGCATTTT. This translates into CASSFRGGQPQHF.